This T cell receptor beta chain was recovered during a study of T-cell memory formation after mild COVID-19 (dated by TCRdb to about 2021). Study-wide context: TCR sequence clusters from the two donors were found to be largely donor specific. T-cell clones expanding and contracting after mild COVID-19 in two donors were tracked by longitudinal TCRalpha and TCRbeta repertoire sequencing. The cohort was made up of two young adult volunteers, one female and one male, who were previously healthy.

TCRdb lists the instrument as Illumina NovaSeq 6000. TCRalpha and TCRbeta cDNA libraries were constructed by 5'RACE with constant-segment primers, with sample barcodes and unique molecular identifiers being introduced. Trizol reagent was used to extract RNA from every sample. Libraries were amplified in two PCR steps, with a second sample barcode and Illumina TruSeq adapters added in the second step. Sequencing of libraries was performed on an Illumina NovaSeq with 2 x 150 bp paired-end reads. On the study's bioinformatics: Demultiplexing of reads and collapsing into UMI-guided consensus sequences were performed with migec v1.2.7. Using mixcr v2.1.11, UMI consensuses were aligned to TRA and TRB V and J templates and then assembled into clonotypes. A clonotype was counted as expanded or contracted only if both edgeR and NoisET called the change significant, with noise models trained on biological replicates. For edgeR calls, a false discovery rate-adjusted p below 0.01 and a log2 fold-change threshold of 1 were applied. As an exploratory analysis of dynamics, max-normalized trajectories of the 1000 most abundant clonotypes were examined by PCA with hierarchical clustering. Each responding clone was given a CD4 or CD8 phenotype based on the CD4+ and CD8+ repertoires, which had been sequenced separately. TCRdb reprocessed the public reads (quality trimming at Q25 with fastp, clone calling with MiXCR) and kept in-frame beta chains. A single entry per CDR3 protein holds the most common genes and DNA from its merged rows. These V and J calls derive from TCRdb rather than the authors' analysis. The sample table shows fewer than 450,000 distinct CDR3 sequences, and 24% are seen once. The ten largest clones take up around 9% of the sample.

What the work shows at the level of the full study, not this receptor alone: Clones that contracted from day 15 to 85 showed balanced CD4/CD8 phenotypes, whereas a second wave of clones that expanded from day 15 to 37 leaned towards CD4+. Contracting CD4+ clones were located mainly in the CM and EM memory subsets, whereas CD8+ clones were found to be enriched in EMRA. The detection of some responding clones in pre-infection memory suggests that pre-existing cross-reactive memory T cells joined the SARS-CoV-2 response. Only two mild cases were covered in the study, and larger cohorts including severe cases with pre-infection samples were considered necessary. SARS-CoV-2 specificity of the second-wave clones peaking on day 37 was not confirmed.

V loses 0 bases of germline sequence and J loses 4 bases, and the interval between the two ends is 12 bases. The CDR3, from cysteine to phenylalanine, totals 15 residues. Only the CDR3 DNA stays, 45 bases, in frame from base 1. CDR1 and CDR2 were assigned from the germline V gene as MNHEY and SVGEGT. PBMCs were isolated by Ficoll-Paque density gradient centrifugation. In its sample, this clonotype was seen a few times. Its specific antigen is unknown. Base qualities are not at hand, and no much larger clone is one base apart. The V and J genes are TRBV6-2 or TRBV6-3 and TRBJ1-1, with the D segment identity uncertain. This sequence originates from an adult woman who had mild COVID-19 (a few samples of this study predate the infection). The sample titles of this study are shuffled in the database, so cell type and time point are left out; the donor was told from shared clones. The sample taken for sequencing was PBMCs or a T cell subset sorted from them (not recorded which). CDR3 region: CASSYSSGVGTEAFF. The base sequence is TGTGCCAGCAGTTACTCGAGTGGCGTTGGCACTGAAGCTTTCTTT.